This TCR beta chain originates from a study of blood T cell repertoires in COVID-19. About the research overall: Acute and convalescent COVID-19 samples came from the United States, Italy and Spain. PBMCs, B-cell-depleted T cells, or T cells were the source of the cDNA or gDNA that made up the material.

The assay was immunoSEQ multiplex PCR, and TCRdb's table has in-frame clones only and misses some. The data hold about 70,000 clones, with roughly 89% observed a single time. The CDR3 is 14 amino acids. CDR1 and CDR2 (germline): SGHRS, YFSETQ. The V gene lost 0 bases and the J gene lost 10 bases, with 11 bases spanning the gap. The sequenced sample consisted of peripheral blood. The receptor's source is a woman over 75 with acute or convalescent COVID-19. This chain connects TRBV5-1 to TRBJ1-6; no clear D gene. CDR3 residues: CASSLGASDSPLHF. The CDR3 nucleotides are TGCGCCAGCAGCTTGGGAGCGTCCGACTCACCCCTCCACTTT.